This T cell receptor beta chain came from a study of T cells in Graves' hyperthyroidism and ophthalmopathy. The V and J ends lost 7 bases and 0 bases respectively, with 25 bases between them. The V gene's germline CDR1 is MGHDK and CDR2 SYGVNS. This CDR3 contains 20 residues. This clonotype was counted many times. The CDR3 regions of TCR beta were amplified from RNA transcripts. First-round RT-PCR of the TCR CDR3 relied on the HTBI primer set. TCRdb called the multiplex PCR reads again in MiXCR, with one record for every CDR3 protein. Of fewer than 250,000 distinct CDR3 sequences listed, around 25% are singletons.

This sequence joins TRBV25-1 and TRBJ2-6; a weak D match, TRBD1 (5 bases). This receptor was obtained from a woman between 40 and 55 years old with Graves' ophthalmopathy. The sample comprised blood. The CDR3 loop is CASTTIRVVAGPSGANVLTF. Written as DNA, the CDR3 is TGTGCCAGCACCACAATAAGGGTGGTGGCAGGGCCCTCTGGGGCCAACGTCCTGACTTTC.